A single sample gave rise to the 23 T cell receptor beta chains below, sequenced in a study of T cells in Graves' hyperthyroidism and ophthalmopathy. Amplification yielded TCR beta CDR3 regions, with RNA transcripts as the source. Initially, a first-round RT-PCR of the TCR CDR3 employed the HTBI primer set. TCRdb re-called the multiplex PCR reads with MiXCR, one entry per CDR3 protein. This table has roughly 600,000 distinct CDR3 sequences, about 14% appearing once. The sequencing sample was made of blood. The receptors shown here come from a woman aged 45-65 years with Graves' ophthalmopathy.

The V gene is TRBV6-1, the J gene TRBJ2-7; maybe TRBD1 (5 bases). CDR3 length equals 17 residues. V shed 1 base and J shed 2 bases, with 18 bases lying between them. Looked up from germline, CDR1 is MNHNS and CDR2 is SASEGT. The CDR3 region has the DNA TGTGCCAGCAGTGAAGAGAGAGGACACCAGCTCCCCTACGAGCAGTACTTC. Translation: CASSEERGHQLPYEQYF.

The chain uses TRBV4-1 and TRBJ1-2, with D possibly being TRBD1 (5 bases). Germline CDR1 and CDR2: MGHRA and YSYEKL. The ends were cut back, 1 base at V and 0 bases at J, with 15 bases in the middle. The CDR3 contains 17 residues. The CDR3 DNA follows: TGCGCCAGCAGCCAAGTTTTTCAGGGCAAGGCTAACTATGGCTACACCTTC. Its protein product is CASSQVFQGKANYGYTF.

This chain connects TRBV11-2 to TRBJ2-1; 14 bases align to TRBD2. Germline V CDR1 and CDR2: SGHAT, FQNNGV. This CDR3 spans 16 amino acids. V lost 1 base, J lost 6 bases, and 2 bases stayed unmatched. The CDR3 sequence: CASSLGLAGGPNEQFF. In nucleotides, the CDR3 is TGTGCCAGCAGCTTAGGACTAGCGGGAGGGCCCAATGAGCAGTTCTTC.

This clonotype was picked up many times. J is TRBJ1-5 and V is TRBV27, with 9 bases fitting TRBD1. Germline CDR1 MNHEY, CDR2 SMNVEV (reference sequence). This CDR3 is 19 amino acids long. Trimming at V came to 5 bases and at J to 4 bases, leaving 18 bases not matched to a gene. CDR3 DNA sequence: TGTGCCAGCAGTCCCACCGGGACAGGGACTTCAGGGATTAATCAGCCCCAGCATTTT. Translated, it gives CASSPTGTGTSGINQPQHF.

On this clonotype: Possible read error: a much larger clone is one base away. The rearrangement uses TRBV7-9 and TRBJ1-4; TRBD1 might be the D (5 bases). From germline, CDR1 is SEHNR and CDR2 FQNEAQ (reference sequence). The ends were cut back, 2 bases at V and 6 bases at J, with 19 bases in the middle. The CDR3 is 17 residues long. The CDR3 region has the DNA TGTGCCAGCAGCTTATCAACGGCGACAGCAGCCGATGAAAAACTGTTTTTT. Protein sequence: CASSLSTATAADEKLFF. Combining the CDR3 with reference TRBV7-9 and TRBJ1-4 gives the whole variable domain DTGVSQNPRHKITKRGQNVTFRCDPISEHNRLYWYRQTLGQGPEFLTYFQNEAQLEKSRLLSDRFSAERPKGSFSTLEIQRTEQGDSAMYLCASSLSTATAADEKLFFGSGTQLSVL.

In its sample, this clonotype was seen many times. The rearrangement uses TRBV7-2 and TRBJ2-3; 10 bases agree with TRBD2. Looked up from germline, CDR1 is SGHTA and CDR2 is FQGNSA. The CDR3 sequence is 18 residues long. J gave up 0 bases and V 1 base, and 7 bases lay outside the gene matches. The CDR3 spells CASSLGTSGAPSTDTQYF. In DNA, the CDR3 is TGTGCCAGCAGCTTAGGAACTAGCGGGGCCCCTAGCACAGATACGCAGTATTTT.

This clonotype showed up many times. This chain joins TRBV7-8 and TRBJ2-1, with 13 nucleotides matching TRBD2. The CDR3 contains 18 residues. Germline V gene lookup returns CDR1 SGHVS and CDR2 FQNEAQ. V shed 5 bases and J 2 bases; nucleotides not matched to a gene: 9. This CDR3 is CASSKGLAGDIPYNEQFF. DNA for the CDR3: TGTGCCAGCAGCAAAGGACTAGCGGGAGACATCCCCTACAATGAGCAGTTCTTC.

This clonotype was seen many times. The CDR3 loop is CASSQDFAGAAQFF. Written as DNA, the CDR3 is TGTGCCAGCAGCCAAGATTTTGCGGGAGCTGCACAGTTCTTC. The V gene is TRBV14, the J gene TRBJ2-1; the match to TRBD2 covers 7 bases. The CDR3 length is 14 residues. The germline V gene encodes CDR1 SGHDN and CDR2 FVKESK. V lost 0 bases, J lost 13 bases, and 9 bases stayed unmatched.

J is TRBJ2-1 and V is TRBV7-9; 10 bases map to TRBD2. V gave up 3 bases and J gave up 8 bases; unmatched junction bases: 10. Germline values: CDR1 SEHNR, CDR2 FQNEAQ (reference sequence). The length of the CDR3 is 16 residues. Written as DNA, the CDR3 is TGTGCCAGCAGCTTGGGGACTAGCGCGGAGAGGGATGAGCAGTTCTTC. Encoded protein: CASSLGTSAERDEQFF.

Ten or more counts support this clonotype. The chain carries TRBV20-1 and TRBJ2-1, with 9 positions matching TRBD2. Germline CDR1 is DFQATT and CDR2 is SNEGSKA (reference sequence). The CDR3 runs 14 residues. Trimming took 4 bases from V and 10 from J; bases not matched to a gene: 11. CDR3 loop: CSATIAGVVGEQFF. The CDR3, as DNA: TGCAGTGCTACTATAGCGGGAGTAGTTGGAGAGCAGTTCTTC.

A word on this clonotype: The junction shows a germline mismatch at one end, possibly a read error. The J gene is TRBJ1-2, the V gene TRBV7-7; a possible D gene is TRBD1 (5 bases). The CDR3 length is 14 residues. Germline loops: CDR1 SSHAT, CDR2 FNYEAQ (reference sequence). The CDR3 DNA follows: TGTGCTAGCAGCCCCCTGGCAGGGACTGGTGGCTACACCTTC. It translates to CASSPLAGTGGYTF.

J is TRBJ1-2 and V is TRBV29-1, with 8 bases aligning to TRBD1. CDR1 and CDR2 from the germline V gene are SQVTM and ANQGSEA. V was pared by 4 bases and J by 4 bases, with 8 bases of the junction left unmatched. The CDR3 consists of 14 residues. CDR3 nucleotides: TGCAGCGTTGCCGGGACAGGTCCAAGCTATGGCTACACCTTC. As protein: CSVAGTGPSYGYTF.

This clonotype was seen many times. V usage is TRBV20-1 and J usage is TRBJ2-5, with 9 nucleotides matching TRBD2. The ends lost 2 bases at V and 4 bases at J; junction bases unmatched: 11. The CDR3 extends over 16 amino acids. Germline V gene data show CDR1 as DFQATT and CDR2 as SNEGSKA (reference sequence). In nucleotides, the CDR3 is TGCAGTGCTAGAAGGCTTAGCGGGAGATGGCGAGAGACCCAGTACTTC. It yields the protein CSARRLSGRWRETQYF.

This clonotype was observed a few times. The chain combines TRBV7-9 with TRBJ2-2; the D is unclear. CDR1 and CDR2 from the germline V gene are SEHNR and FQNEAQ (reference sequence). The CDR3 runs 17 residues. V lost 2 bases and J 0 bases, leaving 13 bases between the germline ends. The CDR3 spells CASSLKAGLTNTGELFF. CDR3 nucleotides: TGTGCCAGCAGCTTAAAAGCAGGTCTAACGAACACCGGGGAGCTGTTTTTT.

The chain joins TRBV5-4 to TRBJ1-2; 8 nucleotides line up with TRBD1. The CDR3 runs 15 residues. Germline V lookup: CDR1 SGHNT, CDR2 YYREEE (reference sequence). With 0 bases clipped from V and 5 bases from J, the junction kept 6 bases outside the gene matches. The CDR3: CASSLVGQEAYGYTF. The CDR3 nucleotides are TGTGCCAGCAGCTTGGTGGGACAGGAAGCGTATGGCTACACCTTC.

This clonotype was found a few times. This chain joins TRBV29-1 and TRBJ2-7, with D possibly called TRBD1 or TRBD2 (6 bases each). Germline V gene sequence: CDR1 SQVTM, CDR2 ANQGSEA. Trimming pared 4 bases from V and 3 bases from J, leaving 19 bases between. The CDR3 runs to 15 residues. CDR3 DNA: TGCAGCGTTGTTCACGGGAGAGGAGGGGGCTACGAGCAGTACTTC. The encoded protein is CSVVHGRGGGYEQYF.

This clonotype was counted at least ten times. V and J are TRBV12-3 or TRBV12-4 and TRBJ2-7; D is unresolved. This CDR3 has 13 residues. The V end lost 6 bases, the J end lost 5 bases, and 14 bases lay between the germline ends. The CDR3 DNA is TGTGCCAGCAGGTTGTCGATGATCGACGAGCAGTACTTC. Translation: CASRLSMIDEQYF.

This clonotype was detected many times. The V gene is TRBV11-2, the J gene TRBJ2-1, with a weak D call TRBD1 (6 bases). The CDR3 has 13 amino acids. Germline V CDR1 and CDR2: SGHAT, FQNNGV. The V end was cut by 5 bases, the J end by 6 bases, with 11 bases between. The CDR3 here is CASSTRDINEQFF. The CDR3 DNA sequence: TGTGCCAGCAGCACAAGGGACATCAATGAGCAGTTCTTC.

The CDR3 loop reads CASSSPTPDQGSKTQYF. The DNA for the CDR3 is TGTGCCAGCAGTTCCCCGACGCCGGACCAGGGAAGCAAGACCCAGTACTTC. The rearrangement uses TRBV6-5 and TRBJ2-5; TRBD1 might be the D (5 bases). CDR3 length equals 17 residues. Deletions cut 4 bases from V and 6 bases from J, with 24 bases between. The germline gives CDR1 MNHEY, CDR2 SVGAGI.

This sequence joins TRBV30 and TRBJ2-1; D is perhaps TRBD2 (7 bases). There are 15 residues in the CDR3. Germline CDR1 reads GTSNPN; CDR2 reads SVGIG (reference sequence). Trimming took off 4 bases at V and 5 bases at J, with 18 bases between the two ends. The CDR3 loop is CAWKGGALANNEQFF. The DNA for the CDR3 is TGTGCCTGGAAGGGGGGGGCGCTTGCCAACAATGAGCAGTTCTTC.

This clonotype came up many times. The chain couples TRBV9 to TRBJ2-5; 8 nucleotides match TRBD2. The CDR3 is 14 amino acids. Trimming took 1 base from V and 5 from J; bases not matched to a gene: 4. Germline V gene sequence: CDR1 SGDLS, CDR2 YYNGEE. The CDR3 region has the DNA TGTGCCAGCAGCGTAAATACGGGAGGGGAGACCCAGTACTTC. Encoded protein: CASSVNTGGETQYF.

This clonotype was seen at least ten times. This rearrangement joins TRBV6-2 or TRBV6-3 to TRBJ2-7, with 11 bases matching TRBD1. In germline, CDR1 is MNHEY, CDR2 SVGEGT. The V gene end was trimmed by 4 bases and the J gene end by 3 bases; junction bases not matched to a gene: 5. The CDR3 covers 15 residues. CDR3 sequence (DNA): TGTGCCAGCAGTTCAACGGACAGGGGGCTCTACGAGCAGTACTTC. Protein product: CASSSTDRGLYEQYF.

This clonotype was seen ten or more times. The CDR3 sequence: CASSILQGNTGELFF. The DNA of the CDR3 is TGTGCCAGCAGTATCCTACAGGGGAACACCGGGGAGCTGTTTTTT. The V and J genes are TRBV28 and TRBJ2-2; possible D gene TRBD1, 6 bases. This CDR3 has 15 residues. Germline loops: CDR1 MDHEN, CDR2 SYDVKM. V lost 5 bases to trimming and J lost 1 base, with 11 bases between them.